These 21 T cell receptor beta chains share one sample of origin, sequenced in a study of T-cell reconstitution after alpha-beta-depleted transplantation in children. Researchers prepared the TCRbeta library using unique molecular identifiers, the study reports. Via MiXCR, TCRdb re-called the PCR reads, giving one row per CDR3 protein. The profile shows over 120,000 distinct CDR3 sequences, 8.8% of them singletons. This specimen consisted of PBMCs, mostly from graft donor cells, obtained 180 days after TCRalphabeta/CD19-depleted stem cell transplant. These TCRs come from a female patient between 2 and 15 years old who had a stem cell transplant for congenital amegakaryocytic thrombocytopenia, so the T cells may come from the graft donor.

This clonotype was observed many times. V and J are TRBV20-1 and TRBJ1-2; D gene ambiguous. V lost 3 bases, J lost 3 bases, and 14 bases lay in between. CDR1 is DFQATT and CDR2 is SNEGSKA in the germline V gene (reference sequence). The CDR3 has 14 amino acids. The CDR3 bases are TGCAGTGCTAGTATGCGGATCGCTCACTATGGCTACACCTTC. This translates into CSASMRIAHYGYTF.

At least ten counts were recorded for this clonotype. The chain has TRBV12-3 or TRBV12-4 and TRBJ1-6, with 9 bases that match TRBD1. The CDR3 is 14 amino acids. V was pared by 5 bases and J by 10 bases, with 6 bases of the junction left unmatched. CDR3 loop: CASSDTGGGSPLHF. The CDR3 region has the DNA TGTGCCAGCAGTGATACAGGGGGCGGATCACCCCTCCACTTT.

In this sample, this clonotype turned up a few times. In nucleotides, the CDR3 is TGTGCCAGCAGCCCTTGGACTAGCGGTATCGCAGATACGCAGTATTTT. Translating it yields CASSPWTSGIADTQYF. The chain is built from TRBV28 and TRBJ2-3, with TRBD2 matching over 10 bases. CDR1 MDHEN and CDR2 SYDVKM come from the germline V gene. V gave up 6 bases and J gave up 4 bases; unmatched junction bases: 10. The CDR3 is 16 residues long.

This clonotype appeared many times. The chain links TRBV20-1 to TRBJ1-4; D gene ambiguous. Trimming removed 4 bases from V and 5 bases from J, with 14 bases in between. Germline assignment: CDR1 DFQATT and CDR2 SNEGSKA (reference sequence). This CDR3 has 14 amino acids. DNA for the CDR3: TGCAGTGCTAATAGTCGAACAGACAATGAAAAACTGTTTTTT. This translates into CSANSRTDNEKLFF.

The chain links TRBV3-1 to TRBJ2-5; TRBD2 matches at 11 bases. CDR3 length equals 17 residues. Germline values: CDR1 LGHDT, CDR2 YNNKEL (reference sequence). V shed 2 bases, J shed 9 bases, and the junction held 14 bases outside the gene matches. CDR3 in amino acids: CASSQSLAGGLEGAQYF. DNA of the CDR3: TGTGCCAGCAGCCAATCCCTAGCGGGGGGCCTCGAAGGGGCCCAGTACTTC.

Ten or more counts support this clonotype. This chain connects TRBV24-1 to TRBJ2-5; 7 bases fit TRBD1. Germline V gene sequence: CDR1 KGHDR, CDR2 SFDVKD. The CDR3 has 13 residues. Trimming cost V 4 bases and J 10 bases; bases outside gene matches: 8. The CDR3 loop is CATSEQGTADQYF. CDR3 DNA: TGTGCCACCAGTGAACAAGGGACAGCAGACCAGTACTTC.

Ten or more counts support this clonotype. V usage is TRBV6-5 and J usage is TRBJ2-3, with 10 positions matching TRBD2. Losses at the gene ends were 5 bases for V and 2 bases for J; bases not matched to a gene: 7. CDR1 is MNHEY, CDR2 SVGAGI, per germline. This CDR3 spans 16 amino acids. This CDR3 reads CASSIRTSGPTDTQYF. CDR3 nucleotide sequence: TGTGCCAGCAGTATACGGACTAGCGGACCCACAGATACGCAGTATTTT.

This clonotype is labeled medium-sized. The J gene is TRBJ2-5, the V gene TRBV20-1, with D unresolved. The ends were cut back, 4 bases at V and 2 bases at J, with 14 bases in the middle. Per germline, CDR1 DFQATT and CDR2 SNEGSKA (reference sequence). This CDR3 has 14 amino acids. The chain's CDR3 is CSAISPMGQETQYF. For the CDR3, the DNA is TGCAGTGCTATCTCCCCCATGGGGCAAGAGACCCAGTACTTC.

This clonotype was seen repeatedly, ten times or more. Here the CDR3 reads CASSRSPIPDTQETQYF. Here the CDR3 DNA reads TGTGCCAGCAGTCGATCTCCTATTCCGGACACGCAAGAGACCCAGTACTTC. This chain uses TRBV28 with TRBJ2-5; maybe TRBD1 (5 bases). The ends were cut back, 5 bases at V and 2 bases at J, with 21 bases in the middle. This CDR3 is built from 17 residues. Germline-derived CDR1 and CDR2 are MDHEN and SYDVKM.

The chain uses TRBV12-3 or TRBV12-4 and TRBJ2-2; 7 bases match TRBD2. J was trimmed by 5 bases and V by 2 bases; bases with no gene match: 5. The CDR3 length is 15 residues. The chain's CDR3 is CASSLRGLVTGELFF. As DNA, the CDR3 is TGTGCCAGCAGTTTAAGAGGACTAGTAACCGGGGAGCTGTTTTTT.

Only a few counts were recorded for this clonotype. V is TRBV5-1 and J is TRBJ1-5; D remains ambiguous. Trimming shortened V by 3 bases and J by 0 bases, and 16 bases separated the two germline ends. Germline loops: CDR1 SGHRS, CDR2 YFSETQ. The CDR3 is 17 residues long. CDR3 amino acids: CASSSLPTTSSNQPQHF. The CDR3 nucleotides are TGCGCCAGCAGCTCTCTACCCACGACTTCTAGCAATCAGCCCCAGCATTTT.

This clonotype was observed at least ten times. J is TRBJ2-1 and V is TRBV28, with D tentatively TRBD2 (6 bases). CDR1 is MDHEN and CDR2 is SYDVKM in the germline V gene. Deletions cut 6 bases from V and 2 bases from J, with 8 bases between. The CDR3 totals 13 residues. The CDR3: CASRLAPYNEQFF. CDR3 nucleotide sequence: TGTGCCAGCAGACTAGCCCCCTACAATGAGCAGTTCTTC.

The rearrangement joins TRBV6-1 to TRBJ2-3; 9 bases fit TRBD2. Germline values: CDR1 MNHNS, CDR2 SASEGT. The V segment lost 7 bases and the J segment 6 bases; nucleotides outside the gene matches: 11. This CDR3 region has 15 residues. The CDR3 DNA is TGTGCCAGCAAGATTTCCAGCGGGGGGTGGGATACGCAGTATTTT. Encoded protein: CASKISSGGWDTQYF.

This clonotype was seen many times. The V call is TRBV28, the J call TRBJ2-7; D tentatively reads TRBD1 or TRBD2 (5 bases each). Germline CDR1 is MDHEN and CDR2 is SYDVKM. The CDR3 length is 15 residues. V dropped 5 bases and J dropped 3 bases, with 17 bases sitting between them. The CDR3 DNA reads as TGTGCCAGCAGTACTAATAAACCTGGGGGCTACGAGCAGTACTTC. Translated, it gives CASSTNKPGGYEQYF. The whole variable domain, filled in from reference TRBV28 and TRBJ2-7, reads DVKVTQSSRYLVKRTGEKVFLECVQDMDHENMFWYRQDPGLGLRLIYFSYDVKMKEKGDIPEGYSVSREKKERFSLILESASTNQTSMYLCASSTNKPGGYEQYFGPGTRLTVT.

Ten or more counts support this clonotype. The chain employs TRBV7-9 and TRBJ2-5; D is possibly TRBD2 (5 bases). Trimming pared 5 bases from V and 5 bases from J, leaving 21 bases between. CDR1 and CDR2 (germline): SEHNR, FQNEAQ (reference sequence). This CDR3 contains 16 residues. The CDR3 is CASSLPEDWERETQYF. CDR3 DNA sequence: TGTGCCAGCAGCCTTCCCGAGGACTGGGAGAGGGAGACCCAGTACTTC.

The chain couples TRBV20-1 to TRBJ2-3; TRBD2 matches at 8 bases. The trim removed 5 bases at V and 0 bases at J, leaving 7 bases unmatched. CDR3 size: 15 residues. Germline lookup yields CDR1 DFQATT and CDR2 SNEGSKA (reference sequence). The CDR3 loop reads CSAHSIAGSTDTQYF. CDR3 in DNA: TGCAGTGCTCATTCCATAGCGGGAAGCACAGATACGCAGTATTTT.

This clonotype showed up many times. This sequence joins TRBV24-1 and TRBJ2-1; TRBD2 is a possible D gene (6 bases). V lost 4 bases and J lost 1, with 10 bases in between. The CDR3 runs 15 residues. Per germline, CDR1 KGHDR and CDR2 SFDVKD. The CDR3: CATSDGSGSYNEQFF. CDR3 DNA sequence: TGTGCCACCAGTGACGGTAGCGGTTCCTACAATGAGCAGTTCTTC.

This clonotype showed up many times. The V call is TRBV28, the J call TRBJ1-4, with D possibly being TRBD1 (5 bases). The germline CDR1 and CDR2 sequences are MDHEN and SYDVKM. The CDR3 runs to 14 residues. Deletions cut 2 bases from V and 3 bases from J, with 7 bases between. CDR3 coding DNA: TGTGCCAGCAGTTTAGGGGGTTCTAATGAAAAACTGTTTTTT. Protein product: CASSLGGSNEKLFF.

There are many counts of this clonotype. The chain employs TRBV7-9 and TRBJ1-2; no definite D call. CDR1 and CDR2 from the germline V gene are SEHNR and FQNEAQ (reference sequence). The CDR3 loop spans 14 amino acids. V lost 5 bases, J lost 5 bases, and 15 bases lay in between. CDR3 protein: CASSPPDGPYGYTF. DNA of the CDR3: TGTGCCAGCAGCCCCCCCGACGGGCCGTATGGCTACACCTTC.

Ten or more counts support this clonotype. The chain joins TRBV7-2 to TRBJ2-2; maybe TRBD2 (7 bases). Trimming stripped 4 bases from V and 1 base from J, with 13 bases between. Germline values: CDR1 SGHTA, CDR2 FQGNSA. This CDR3 spans 16 amino acids. The CDR3 DNA follows: TGTGCCAGCAGCTCGAGGGGGGGCTTGAACACCGGGGAGCTGTTTTTT. This codes for CASSSRGGLNTGELFF.

The V and J genes are TRBV3-1 and TRBJ1-3; D gene unclear. The CDR3 sequence is 14 residues long. The germline CDR1 and CDR2 sequences are LGHDT and YNNKEL (reference sequence). V lost 1 base to trimming and J lost 1 base, with 5 bases between them. The CDR3 DNA is TGTGCCAGCAGCCAAGGCCTATCTGGAAACACCATATATTTT. It translates to CASSQGLSGNTIYF.